This record concerns one T cell receptor beta chain sequence. The data are from a study of T cell responses to AZD1222 COVID-19 vaccine. V was cut by 5 bases and J by 0 bases, with 20 bases left in between. The CDR3 is made up of 19 amino acids. Germline V gene sequence: CDR1 LNHDA, CDR2 SQIVND (reference sequence). Generated by immunoSEQ multiplex PCR, the TCRdb table keeps only in-frame clones and is missing some. The sample has 130,000 to 150,000 clones, 80% to 95% seen once. The chain is built from TRBV19 and TRBJ1-6; D uncertain. The sample was peripheral blood, taken on day 0 of MenACWY control vaccination. This TCR was sampled from an adult in good health. As DNA, the CDR3 is TGTGCCAGTAGTCGAGTTTGGGGATCCCAGCGCTCCTATAATTCACCCCTCCACTTT. Encoded protein: CASSRVWGSQRSYNSPLHF. Based on the CDR3 plus reference TRBV19 and TRBJ1-6, the full variable domain is DGGITQSPKYLFRKEGQNVTLSCEQNLNHDAMYWYRQDPGQGLRLIYYSQIVNDFQKGDIAEGYSVSREKKESFPLTVTSAQKNPTAFYLCASSRVWGSQRSYNSPLHFGNGTRLTVT.